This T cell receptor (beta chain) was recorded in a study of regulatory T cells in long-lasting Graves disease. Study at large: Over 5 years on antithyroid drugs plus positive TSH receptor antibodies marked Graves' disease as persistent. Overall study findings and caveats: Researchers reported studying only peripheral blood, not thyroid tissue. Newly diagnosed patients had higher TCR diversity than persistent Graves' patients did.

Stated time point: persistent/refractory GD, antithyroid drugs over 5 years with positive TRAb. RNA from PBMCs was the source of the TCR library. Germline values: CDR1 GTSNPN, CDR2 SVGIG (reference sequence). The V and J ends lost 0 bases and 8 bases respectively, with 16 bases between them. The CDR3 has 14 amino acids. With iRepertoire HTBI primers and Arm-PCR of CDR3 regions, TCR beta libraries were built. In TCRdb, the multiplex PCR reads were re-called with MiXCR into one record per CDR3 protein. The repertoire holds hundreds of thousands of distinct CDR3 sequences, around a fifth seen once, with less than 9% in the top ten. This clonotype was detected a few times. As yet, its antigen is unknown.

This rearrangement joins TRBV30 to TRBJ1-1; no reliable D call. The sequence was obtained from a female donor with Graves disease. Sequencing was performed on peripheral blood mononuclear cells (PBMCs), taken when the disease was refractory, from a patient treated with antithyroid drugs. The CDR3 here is CAWSVQGSRKEAFF. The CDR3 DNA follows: TGTGCCTGGAGTGTACAAGGGTCACGAAAAGAAGCTTTCTTT. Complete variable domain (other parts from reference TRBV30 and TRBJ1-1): SQTIHQWPATLVQPVGSPLSLECTVEGTSNPNLYWYRQAAGRGLQLLFYSVGIGQISSEVPQNLSASRPQDRQFILSSKKLLLSDSGFYLCAWSVQGSRKEAFFGQGTRLTVV.